This T cell receptor (beta chain) was profiled in a study of Ad26.COV2.S vaccination and SARS-CoV-2 variants. The treatment: around 19 received Ad26.COV2.S at low or high dose, single or two shots; 5 received placebo; per-sample allocation not given. Specimens were obtained on day 63 following the first vaccine or placebo injection. Within Boston, the person who donated was an adult of 18-55 years. Clones were sequenced by immunoSEQ multiplex PCR, and TCRdb holds only the in-frame ones, with some missing. The sample contains about 680,000 clones, 80% to 90% of which appear only once. Study conclusions and caveats: Total responses of T cells may have been underestimated by the analyses of TCR breadth and depth. Breadth of non-spike TCRs did not differ between vaccinees and placebo recipients.

Unmatched junction bases numbered 7, after V lost 5 bases and J lost 2 bases. This CDR3 contains 16 residues. Germline values: CDR1 MNHEY, CDR2 SMNVEV (reference sequence). Comments on this clone: The antigen remains undetermined.

This TCR was sampled from a person between 18 and 65 years old who received the Ad26.COV2.S COVID-19 vaccine or a placebo. Sequencing used peripheral blood, obtained in a trial of Ad26.COV2.S vaccine versus placebo. The chain uses TRBV27 and TRBJ2-7, with 12 bases lining up with TRBD2. The CDR3 protein is CASSALGTSGPYEQYF. In DNA, the CDR3 is TGTGCCAGCAGTGCGTTAGGGACTAGCGGGCCCTACGAGCAGTACTTC.